The 2 T cell receptor beta chains presented below share a single source sample, sequenced in a study of blood T cell repertoires in COVID-19. TCRdb's table, derived via immunoSEQ multiplex PCR, lists solely in-frame clones and lacks some. The data contain about 130,000 clones, roughly 85% of them seen just once; the ten biggest clones take up approximately 4%. The sequenced sample was peripheral blood. The receptor set was obtained from a human donor in a cohort sampled during active COVID-19.

V gene TRBV9 combines with J gene TRBJ2-1, with D perhaps matching TRBD2 (5 bases). V was cut by 3 bases and J by 8 bases, with 9 bases left in between. Looked up from germline, CDR1 is SGDLS and CDR2 is YYNGEE. The CDR3 is made up of 12 amino acids. CDR3 DNA sequence: TGTGCCAGCAGCGCATGGGGAGATGAGCAGTTCTTC. The encoded protein is CASSAWGDEQFF.

The gene calls are TRBV18 and TRBJ1-5, with a tentative D call TRBD1 (5 bases). Trimming removed 6 bases at V and 3 bases at J, with 15 bases between. The germline V gene has CDR1 KGHSH and CDR2 LQKENI. The CDR3 covers 15 residues. CDR3 DNA: TGTGCCAGCTCGAAGGAGACAGTACACAATCAGCCCCAGCATTTT. It is translated as CASSKETVHNQPQHF.